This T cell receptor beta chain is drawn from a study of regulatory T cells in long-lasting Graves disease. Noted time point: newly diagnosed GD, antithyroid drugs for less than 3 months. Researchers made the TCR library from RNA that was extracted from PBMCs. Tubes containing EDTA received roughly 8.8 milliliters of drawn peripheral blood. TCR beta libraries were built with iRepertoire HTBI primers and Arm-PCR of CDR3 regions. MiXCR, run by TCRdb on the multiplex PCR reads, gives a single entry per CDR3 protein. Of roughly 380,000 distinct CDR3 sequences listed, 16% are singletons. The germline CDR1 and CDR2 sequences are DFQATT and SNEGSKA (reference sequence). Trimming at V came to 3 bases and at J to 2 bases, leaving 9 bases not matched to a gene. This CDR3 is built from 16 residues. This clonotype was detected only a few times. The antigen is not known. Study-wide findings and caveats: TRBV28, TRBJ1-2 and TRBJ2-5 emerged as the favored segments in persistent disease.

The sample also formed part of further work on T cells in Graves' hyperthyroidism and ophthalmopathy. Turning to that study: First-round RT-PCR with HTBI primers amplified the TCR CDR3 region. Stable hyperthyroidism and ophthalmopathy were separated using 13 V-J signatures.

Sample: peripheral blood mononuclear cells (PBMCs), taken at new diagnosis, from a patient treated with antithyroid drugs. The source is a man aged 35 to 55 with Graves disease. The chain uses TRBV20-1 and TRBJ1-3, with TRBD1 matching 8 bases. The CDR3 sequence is CSARGVTGVPGNTIYF. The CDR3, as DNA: TGCAGTGCTAGGGGCGTGACAGGGGTGCCTGGAAACACCATATATTTT.